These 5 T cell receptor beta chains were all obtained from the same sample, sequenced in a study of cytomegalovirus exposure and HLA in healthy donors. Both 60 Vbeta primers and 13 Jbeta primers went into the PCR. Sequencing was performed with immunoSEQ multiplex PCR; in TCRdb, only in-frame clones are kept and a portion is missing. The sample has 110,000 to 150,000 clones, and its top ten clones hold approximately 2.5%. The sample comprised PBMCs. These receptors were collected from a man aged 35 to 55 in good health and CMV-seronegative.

In DNA form, the CDR3 reads TGTGCCAGCAGTTTACGGGGTGACAGGGTGCATGAGCAGTTCTTC. Translated, it gives CASSLRGDRVHEQFF. The chain couples TRBV6-6 to TRBJ2-1, with 7 bases that match TRBD1. This CDR3 contains 15 residues. Unmatched junction bases numbered 11, after V lost 4 bases and J lost 8 bases. Germline V CDR1 and CDR2: MNHNY, SVGAGI (reference sequence).

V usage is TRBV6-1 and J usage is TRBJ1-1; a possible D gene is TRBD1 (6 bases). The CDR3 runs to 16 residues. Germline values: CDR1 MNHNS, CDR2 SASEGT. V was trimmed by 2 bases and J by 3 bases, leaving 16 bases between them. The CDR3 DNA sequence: TGTGCCAGCAGTGAAACTACAGGGAAGATGTACACTGAAGCTTTCTTT. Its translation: CASSETTGKMYTEAFF.

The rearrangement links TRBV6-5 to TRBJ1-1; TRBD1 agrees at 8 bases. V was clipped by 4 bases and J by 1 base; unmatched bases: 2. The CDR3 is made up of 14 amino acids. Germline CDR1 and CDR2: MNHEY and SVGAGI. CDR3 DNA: TGTGCCAGCAGTTTCACAGGGGGGAACACTGAAGCTTTCTTT. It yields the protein CASSFTGGNTEAFF.

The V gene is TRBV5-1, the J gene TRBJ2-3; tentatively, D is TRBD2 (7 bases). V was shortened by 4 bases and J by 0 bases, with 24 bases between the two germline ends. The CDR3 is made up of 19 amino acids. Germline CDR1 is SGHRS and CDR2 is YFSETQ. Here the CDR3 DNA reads TGCGCCAGCAGCCCAGTGGTTTGGCGGGGGCCGACTAGCACAGATACGCAGTATTTT. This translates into CASSPVVWRGPTSTDTQYF.

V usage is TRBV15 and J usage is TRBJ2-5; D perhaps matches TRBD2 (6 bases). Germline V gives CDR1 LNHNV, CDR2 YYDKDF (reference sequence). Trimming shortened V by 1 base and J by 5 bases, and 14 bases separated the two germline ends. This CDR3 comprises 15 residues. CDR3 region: CATSRGRAAGETQYF. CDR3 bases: TGTGCCACCAGCAGAGGACGGGCGGCGGGGGAGACCCAGTACTTC.